The 2 T cell receptor beta chains below all came from one sample that was sequenced in a study of CD8+CD57+ T cells in acquired aplastic anemia. Patients sequenced had flow cytometry evidence of CD8+CD57+ cell expansion. TCR beta VDJ and CDR3 profiling used genomic DNA as template. MiXCR, run by TCRdb on the reads, gives a single entry per CDR3 protein. This table has just over 150,000 distinct CDR3 sequences, about 48% appearing once. Sequencing used sorted CD4+, CD8+, or CD8+CD57+ T cells (not recorded which) from PBMCs. The origin of the receptors is a human donor with aplastic anemia.

At least ten counts were recorded for this clonotype. The CDR3 nucleotides are TGTGCCAGCAGGCTACAGGGGCATGGCTACACCTTC. Translated: CASRLQGHGYTF. The rearrangement joins TRBV27 to TRBJ1-2; 7 bases are shared with TRBD1. The germline CDR1 and CDR2 sequences are MNHEY and SMNVEV (reference sequence). J gave up 6 bases and V 6 bases, and 4 bases lay outside the gene matches. This CDR3 region has 12 residues.

This clonotype was seen a handful of times. The chain employs TRBV4-3 and TRBJ2-1; D gene ambiguous. The CDR3 extends over 14 amino acids. Germline assignment: CDR1 LGHNA and CDR2 YSLEER. Trimming shortened V by 4 bases and J by 1 base, and 8 bases separated the two germline ends. CDR3 region: CASSPDLSYNEQFF. The CDR3 region has the DNA TGCGCCAGCAGCCCAGACCTTTCCTACAATGAGCAGTTCTTC.